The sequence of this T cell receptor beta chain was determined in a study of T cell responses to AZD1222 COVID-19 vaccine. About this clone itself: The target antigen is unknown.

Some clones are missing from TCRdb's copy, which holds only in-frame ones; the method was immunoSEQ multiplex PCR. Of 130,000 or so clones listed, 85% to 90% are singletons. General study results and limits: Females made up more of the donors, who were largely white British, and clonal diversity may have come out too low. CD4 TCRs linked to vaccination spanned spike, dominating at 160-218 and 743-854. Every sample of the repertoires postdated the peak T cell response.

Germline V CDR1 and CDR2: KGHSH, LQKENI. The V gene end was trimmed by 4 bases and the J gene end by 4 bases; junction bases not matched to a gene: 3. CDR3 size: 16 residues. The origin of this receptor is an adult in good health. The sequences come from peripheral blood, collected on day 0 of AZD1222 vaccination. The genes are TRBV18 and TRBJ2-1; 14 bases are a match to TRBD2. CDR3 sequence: CASSHGTSGSYNEQFF. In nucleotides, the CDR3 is TGTGCCAGCTCACACGGGACTAGCGGGAGTTACAATGAGCAGTTCTTC.